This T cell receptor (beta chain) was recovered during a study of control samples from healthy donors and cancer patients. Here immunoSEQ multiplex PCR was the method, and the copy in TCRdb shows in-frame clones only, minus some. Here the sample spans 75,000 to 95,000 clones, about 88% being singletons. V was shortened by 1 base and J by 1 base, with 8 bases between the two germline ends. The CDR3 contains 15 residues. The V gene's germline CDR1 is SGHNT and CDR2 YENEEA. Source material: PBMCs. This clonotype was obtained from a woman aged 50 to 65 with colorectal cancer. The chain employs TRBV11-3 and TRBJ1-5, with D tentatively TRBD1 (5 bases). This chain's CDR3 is CASSLVRASNQPQHF. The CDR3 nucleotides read TGTGCCAGCAGCTTAGTCAGGGCCAGCAATCAGCCCCAGCATTTT.